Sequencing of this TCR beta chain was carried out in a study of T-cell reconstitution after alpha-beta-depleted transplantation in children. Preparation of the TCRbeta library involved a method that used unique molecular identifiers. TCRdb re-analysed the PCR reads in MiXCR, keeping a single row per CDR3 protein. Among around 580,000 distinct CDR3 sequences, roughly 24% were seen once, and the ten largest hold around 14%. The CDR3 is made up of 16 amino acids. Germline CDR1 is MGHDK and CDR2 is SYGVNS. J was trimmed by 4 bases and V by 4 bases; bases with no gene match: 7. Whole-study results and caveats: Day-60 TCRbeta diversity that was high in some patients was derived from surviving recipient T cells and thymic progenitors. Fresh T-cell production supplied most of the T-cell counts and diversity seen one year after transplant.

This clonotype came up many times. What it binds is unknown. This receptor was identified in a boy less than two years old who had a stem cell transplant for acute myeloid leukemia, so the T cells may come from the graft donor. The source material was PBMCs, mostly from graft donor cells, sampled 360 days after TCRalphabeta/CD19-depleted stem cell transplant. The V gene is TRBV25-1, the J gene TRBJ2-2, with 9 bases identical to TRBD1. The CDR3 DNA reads TGTGCCAGCAGTGGGAACAGGGGGCGTAGCACCGGGGAGCTGTTTTTT. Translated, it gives CASSGNRGRSTGELFF.